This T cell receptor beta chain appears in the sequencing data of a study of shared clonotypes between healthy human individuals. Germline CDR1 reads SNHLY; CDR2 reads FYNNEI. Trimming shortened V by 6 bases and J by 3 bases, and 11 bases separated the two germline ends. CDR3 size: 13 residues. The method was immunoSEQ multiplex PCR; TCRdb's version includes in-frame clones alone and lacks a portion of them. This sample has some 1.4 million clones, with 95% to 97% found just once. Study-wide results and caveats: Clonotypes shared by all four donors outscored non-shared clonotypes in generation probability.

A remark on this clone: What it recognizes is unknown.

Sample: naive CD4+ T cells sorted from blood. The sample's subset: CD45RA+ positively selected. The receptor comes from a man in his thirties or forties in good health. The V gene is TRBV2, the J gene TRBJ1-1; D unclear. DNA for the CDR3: TGTGCCAGCAGGGGGTTCGGATACACTGAAGCTTTCTTT. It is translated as CASRGFGYTEAFF.